The next 31 T cell receptor beta chains were all read from a single sample in a study of T-cell memory formation after mild COVID-19. TCRdb re-called the 5' RACE reads through MiXCR, storing one row per CDR3 protein. The sample holds around 470,000 distinct CDR3 sequences, approximately 20% seen once. Material: PBMCs or a T cell subset sorted from them (not recorded which). The receptors were sampled from an adult woman who had mild COVID-19 (a few samples of this study predate the infection). Cell type and time point are not known.

V and J are TRBV19 and TRBJ1-5, with D unresolved. The CDR3 consists of 15 residues. CDR1 is LNHDA and CDR2 is SQIVND in the germline V gene (reference sequence). V gave up 5 bases and J gave up 0 bases, with 11 bases separating them. This CDR3 is CASSETAYSNQPQHF. The CDR3 nucleotides are TGTGCCAGTAGTGAGACCGCGTATAGCAATCAGCCCCAGCATTTT.

The rearrangement links TRBV6-1 to TRBJ2-1; 7 bases are shared with TRBD1. Germline-derived CDR1 and CDR2 are MNHNS and SASEGT. The CDR3 is 14 amino acids. Germline trimming cut 4 bases from V and 7 bases from J; bases unmatched to any gene: 7. CDR3 sequence: CASSVQGKGNEQFF. DNA of the CDR3: TGTGCCAGCAGTGTACAGGGGAAGGGGAATGAGCAGTTCTTC.

This clonotype was seen repeatedly, ten times or more. The gene calls are TRBV19 and TRBJ2-7, with D possibly TRBD2 on 5 matching bases. The V gene lost 1 base and the J gene lost 7 bases, with 11 bases spanning the gap. The length of the CDR3 is 13 residues. CDR1 and CDR2 (germline): LNHDA, SQIVND (reference sequence). For the CDR3, the DNA is TGTGCCAGTAGTATAGGCCTAACGGGAGAGCAGTACTTC. Its protein product is CASSIGLTGEQYF.

The DNA for the CDR3 is TGTGCCAGCAGCTTTGGCCTGGGACAGGGGTACTATGGCTACACCTTC. Its translation: CASSFGLGQGYYGYTF. The chain combines TRBV5-5 with TRBJ1-2; TRBD1 matches 10 bases. After removal of 2 bases from V and 3 bases from J, the junction contained 7 bases not matched to a gene. The CDR3 loop spans 16 amino acids. The germline gives CDR1 SGHKS, CDR2 YYEKEE (reference sequence).

The chain has TRBV5-1 and TRBJ1-4; tentative D call: TRBD1 (5 bases). Trimming took off 0 bases at V and 3 bases at J, with 9 bases between the two ends. CDR3 length equals 15 residues. CDR1 and CDR2 from the germline V gene are SGHRS and YFSETQ. This CDR3 is CASSLEGEPNEKLFF. The CDR3 DNA reads TGCGCCAGCAGCTTGGAAGGGGAACCTAATGAAAAACTGTTTTTT.

This clonotype was seen ten or more times. V is TRBV6-1 and J is TRBJ1-1; D call uncertain. CDR3 length equals 14 residues. With 1 base removed from V and 4 bases from J, the gap between germline ends came to 10 bases. The V gene's germline CDR1 is MNHNS and CDR2 SASEGT. The CDR3 loop reads CASSEGGWATEAFF. CDR3 DNA sequence: TGTGCCAGCAGTGAAGGAGGGTGGGCCACTGAAGCTTTCTTT.

This clonotype showed up just a few times. The rearrangement links TRBV5-1 to TRBJ2-2, with D perhaps matching TRBD1 (5 bases). This CDR3 spans 16 amino acids. CDR1 is SGHRS and CDR2 is YFSETQ in the germline V gene. Trimming left V 2 bases short and J 1 base short, with 12 bases between. The CDR3 nucleotides read TGCGCCAGCAGCTTAACGACAGAAAGGAACACCGGGGAGCTGTTTTTT. The encoded protein is CASSLTTERNTGELFF.

The J gene is TRBJ1-5, the V gene TRBV24-1, with D perhaps TRBD1 (5 bases). V lost 0 bases, J lost 4 bases, and 6 bases lay in between. This CDR3 spans 14 amino acids. Germline CDR1 and CDR2: KGHDR and SFDVKD. The CDR3 protein is CATSDLEGNQPQHF. Written as DNA, the CDR3 is TGTGCCACCAGTGATTTGGAGGGGAATCAGCCCCAGCATTTT.

The chain is built from TRBV6-2 or TRBV6-3 and TRBJ2-5; 9 bases line up with TRBD1. Trimming removed 5 bases from V and 4 bases from J; junction bases left unmatched: 5. CDR3 length: 14 residues. Per germline, CDR1 MNHEY and CDR2 SVGEGT. In DNA, the CDR3 is TGTGCCAGCAGTACAGGACAGGGGACAGAGACCCAGTACTTC. Residues: CASSTGQGTETQYF.

The sample holds a few counts of this clonotype. The rearrangement links TRBV12-3 or TRBV12-4 to TRBJ2-7; D not resolved. This CDR3 spans 15 amino acids. Trimming cost V 5 bases and J 2 bases, with 16 bases left between them. In DNA form, the CDR3 reads TGTGCCAGCAGTCTAGACGTCGACCGAGCCTACGAGCAGTACTTC. It translates to CASSLDVDRAYEQYF.

This clonotype was counted many times. The chain employs TRBV7-6 and TRBJ2-1; 9 positions match TRBD2. Trimming removed 1 base from V and 2 bases from J; junction bases left unmatched: 6. Germline V CDR1 and CDR2: SGHVS, FNYEAQ. The CDR3 sequence is 17 residues long. CDR3 coding DNA: TGTGCCAGCAGCTTAGTATCCAGCGGGGGGACCTACAATGAGCAGTTCTTC. It is translated as CASSLVSSGGTYNEQFF.

CDR3 nucleotide sequence: TGCAGTGCCGCAGACACAGGGGGCACAGGTGAAAAACTGTTTTTT. It yields the protein CSAADTGGTGEKLFF. The V gene is TRBV20-1, the J gene TRBJ1-4; 9 bases match TRBD1. This CDR3 spans 15 amino acids. Trimming at V came to 6 bases and at J to 7 bases, leaving 12 bases not matched to a gene. CDR1 is DFQATT and CDR2 is SNEGSKA in the germline V gene (reference sequence).

The sample holds a few counts of this clonotype. This rearrangement joins TRBV12-3 or TRBV12-4 to TRBJ1-2, with 10 positions matching TRBD1. This CDR3 spans 16 amino acids. V lost 3 bases to trimming and J lost 7 bases; unmatched junction nucleotides: 11. CDR3 region: CASSLGPGTGEGGYTF. The CDR3 nucleotides read TGTGCCAGCAGTTTGGGCCCCGGGACAGGGGAGGGTGGCTACACCTTC.

This clonotype was picked up a small number of times. This chain joins TRBV15 and TRBJ2-1; 9 nucleotides agree with TRBD1. J was trimmed by 3 bases and V by 2 bases; bases with no gene match: 5. CDR1 is LNHNV and CDR2 is YYDKDF in the germline V gene (reference sequence). There are 16 residues in the CDR3. As DNA, the CDR3 is TGTGCCACCAGCAGACTTACGACAGGGGGCTACAATGAGCAGTTCTTC. Encoded protein: CATSRLTTGGYNEQFF.

This clonotype was detected a few times. The chain has TRBV20-1 and TRBJ2-6; the D gene is possibly TRBD2 (6 bases). Trimming removed 0 bases at V and 14 bases at J, with 20 bases between. Per the germline V gene, CDR1 is DFQATT and CDR2 is SNEGSKA (reference sequence). The CDR3 extends over 15 amino acids. CDR3 sequence: CSARDEGTPPRLLTF. For the CDR3, the DNA is TGCAGTGCTAGAGATGAGGGGACTCCCCCAAGGCTCCTGACTTTC.

The rearrangement links TRBV5-1 to TRBJ2-2; 9 bases match TRBD1. The CDR3 loop spans 15 amino acids. J lost 4 bases, V lost 3 bases, and 4 bases had no gene match. Germline lookup yields CDR1 SGHRS and CDR2 YFSETQ. CDR3 DNA: TGCGCCAGCAGCTCGGACAGGGGAGGCACCGGGGAGCTGTTTTTT. It is translated as CASSSDRGGTGELFF.

This clonotype was detected only a few times. The chain couples TRBV7-3 to TRBJ1-3; D remains unclear. Germline assignment: CDR1 SGHTA and CDR2 FQGTGA. V lost 5 bases, J lost 2 bases, and 7 bases lay in between. This CDR3 has 13 residues. CDR3 in amino acids: CASSAGTGNTIYF. The CDR3 nucleotides are TGTGCCAGCAGCGCCGGAACTGGAAACACCATATATTTT. The whole variable domain, filled in from reference TRBV7-3 and TRBJ1-3, reads GAGVSQTPSNKVTEKGKYVELRCDPISGHTALYWYRQSLGQGPEFLIYFQGTGAADDSGLPNDRFFAVRPEGSVSTLKIQRTERGDSAVYLCASSAGTGNTIYFGEGSWLTVV.

J is TRBJ2-2 and V is TRBV15; no firm D call. The CDR3 is made up of 15 amino acids. Germline V gives CDR1 LNHNV, CDR2 YYDKDF (reference sequence). V was cut by 1 base and J by 4 bases, with 10 bases left in between. The CDR3 is CATSRGTTGTGELFF. The CDR3 region has the DNA TGTGCCACCAGCAGAGGGACGACGGGCACCGGGGAGCTGTTTTTT. The full variable domain, completed using reference TRBV15 and TRBJ2-2, is DAMVIQNPRYQVTQFGKPVTLSCSQTLNHNVMYWYQQKSSQAPKLLFHYYDKDFNNEADTPDNFQSRRPNTSFCFLDIRSPGLGDTAMYLCATSRGTTGTGELFFGEGSRLTVL.

This clonotype was detected only a few times. The chain is built from TRBV7-9 and TRBJ2-7; D perhaps matches TRBD2 (5 bases). The CDR3 covers 11 residues. V lost 5 bases to trimming and J lost 7 bases, with 9 bases between them. Germline assignment: CDR1 SEHNR and CDR2 FQNEAQ (reference sequence). The CDR3 reads CASSEGVEQYF. The CDR3 DNA is TGTGCCAGCAGCGAGGGTGTAGAGCAGTACTTC.

A few counts support this clonotype. V gene TRBV5-1 combines with J gene TRBJ1-1; D is unresolved. The ends were cut back, 1 base at V and 0 bases at J, with 7 bases in the middle. The CDR3 runs 14 residues. Germline loops: CDR1 SGHRS, CDR2 YFSETQ. Here the CDR3 reads CASSLLTLNTEAFF. The DNA of the CDR3 is TGCGCCAGCAGCTTGCTCACCCTGAACACTGAAGCTTTCTTT.

The J gene is TRBJ2-4, the V gene TRBV27; no definite D call. Germline lookup yields CDR1 MNHEY and CDR2 SMNVEV (reference sequence). CDR3 length equals 15 residues. Deletions cut 3 bases from V and 4 bases from J, with 13 bases between. The CDR3 sequence: CASSLGLPGKNIQYF. In DNA, the CDR3 is TGTGCCAGCAGTTTGGGTCTACCTGGGAAAAACATTCAGTACTTC.

Here the CDR3 DNA reads TGTGCCTGGAGTTCCCCACCGTACACTGAAGCTTTCTTT. This translates into CAWSSPPYTEAFF. The rearrangement uses TRBV30 and TRBJ1-1, with D uncertain. The CDR3 is made up of 13 amino acids. Germline-derived CDR1 and CDR2 are GTSNPN and SVGIG (reference sequence). Trimming stripped 2 bases from V and 3 bases from J, with 10 bases between. The full variable domain, with the rest looked up from reference TRBV30 and TRBJ1-1, is SQTIHQWPATLVQPVGSPLSLECTVEGTSNPNLYWYRQAAGRGLQLLFYSVGIGQISSEVPQNLSASRPQDRQFILSSKKLLLSDSGFYLCAWSSPPYTEAFFGQGTRLTVV.

The chain carries TRBV24-1 and TRBJ2-2; D could derive from TRBD1 or TRBD2 (6 bases each). Trimming left V 2 bases short and J 6 bases short, with 15 bases between. This CDR3 spans 16 amino acids. Germline V gene data show CDR1 as KGHDR and CDR2 as SFDVKD. The CDR3 region is CATSDYGGPRAGELFF. In nucleotides, the CDR3 is TGTGCCACCAGTGATTACGGGGGCCCCAGGGCCGGGGAGCTGTTTTTT.

V and J are TRBV5-1 and TRBJ2-3; 8 nucleotides agree with TRBD1. J gave up 5 bases and V 2 bases, and 7 bases lay outside the gene matches. The CDR3 consists of 15 residues. Germline V lookup: CDR1 SGHRS, CDR2 YFSETQ. The CDR3, as DNA: TGCGCCAGCAGCTTTCGGGACAGGTTCATAGATACGCAGTATTTT. This gives the protein CASSFRDRFIDTQYF.

This clonotype was counted only a few times. The chain employs TRBV20-1 and TRBJ2-7; 8 bases are shared with TRBD1. CDR1 DFQATT and CDR2 SNEGSKA come from the germline V gene (reference sequence). The CDR3 extends over 12 amino acids. CDR3 nucleotides: TGCGGATGCGGGACAGGTTCCTACGAGCAGTACTTC. Translating it yields CGCGTGSYEQYF.

The gene calls are TRBV5-5 and TRBJ1-2; 7 bases are a match to TRBD1. The CDR3 has 14 residues. V shed 3 bases and J 4 bases; nucleotides not matched to a gene: 6. In germline, CDR1 is SGHKS, CDR2 YYEKEE (reference sequence). The CDR3 DNA reads as TGTGCCAGCAGCTCCCAGGCAGGGGGCTATGGCTACACCTTC. Translated: CASSSQAGGYGYTF.

The chain couples TRBV7-8 to TRBJ2-2; TRBD2 aligns across 8 bases. CDR1 and CDR2 from the germline V gene are SGHVS and FQNEAQ. The CDR3 is 16 amino acids. Trimming took 0 bases from V and 5 from J; bases not matched to a gene: 5. CDR3 residues: CASSLASGVLTGELFF. The CDR3 coding sequence is TGTGCCAGCAGCTTAGCTAGCGGGGTCCTAACCGGGGAGCTGTTTTTT.

This clonotype was seen only a few times. The chain combines TRBV5-4 with TRBJ1-5, with no clear D. V lost 4 bases to trimming and J lost 2 bases, with 7 bases between them. CDR3 length: 13 amino acids. CDR1 is SGHNT and CDR2 is YYREEE in the germline V gene (reference sequence). The DNA of the CDR3 is TGTGCCAGCAGCAGCAACGGCAATCAGCCCCAGCATTTT. This gives the protein CASSSNGNQPQHF.

This clonotype came up a few times. The chain uses TRBV3-1 and TRBJ2-7; TRBD2 matches 8 bases. The CDR3 is made up of 14 amino acids. The J segment lost 4 bases and the V segment lost 4 bases, leaving 6 bases of the junction unmatched. The germline V gene encodes CDR1 LGHDT and CDR2 YNNKEL (reference sequence). The CDR3 protein is CASSPPRLAYEQYF. The CDR3, as DNA: TGTGCCAGCAGCCCCCCAAGACTAGCGTACGAGCAGTACTTC.

The chain uses TRBV20-1 and TRBJ2-5; 7 nucleotides line up with TRBD1. The V gene end was trimmed by 6 bases and the J gene end by 1 base; junction bases not matched to a gene: 5. Per the germline V gene, CDR1 is DFQATT and CDR2 is SNEGSKA (reference sequence). The CDR3 consists of 13 residues. CDR3 nucleotide sequence: TGCAGTGCCAAGACAGGGTCCCAAGAGACCCAGTACTTC. As protein: CSAKTGSQETQYF.

The chain combines TRBV20-1 with TRBJ2-1, with 10 bases aligning to TRBD2. The germline V gene encodes CDR1 DFQATT and CDR2 SNEGSKA (reference sequence). The CDR3 has 16 residues. V shed 1 base, J shed 7 bases, and the junction held 10 bases outside the gene matches. This CDR3 is CSARALAGVARNEQFF. The CDR3 DNA sequence: TGCAGTGCTAGAGCTCTAGCGGGAGTAGCGCGTAATGAGCAGTTCTTC.